The entry below describes one T cell receptor (beta chain). This entry comes from a study of blood T cell repertoires in COVID-19. Overall study: Acute and convalescent COVID-19 samples came from the United States, Italy and Spain. PBMCs, B-cell-depleted T cells, or T cells provided the cDNA or gDNA that made up the material.

As processed by the authors: Counts of nucleated cells, estimated from reference gene primer amplification, were obtained. Sequencing was performed with immunoSEQ multiplex PCR; in TCRdb, only in-frame clones are kept and a portion is missing. The DNA was the basis for D and trimming; V, J and clone size are from that table. Of hundreds of thousands of clones listed, more than 85% are singletons. The receptor's source is a man in his 70s with acute or convalescent COVID-19. The sample consisted of peripheral blood.

CDR3 region: CASSPTSWYNEQFF. CDR3 coding DNA: TGTGCCAGCAGTCCGACTAGCTGGTACAATGAGCAGTTCTTC. The chain employs TRBV27 and TRBJ2-1; 7 positions match TRBD2. The CDR3 runs to 14 residues. V lost 5 bases to trimming and J lost 4 bases; unmatched junction nucleotides: 5. Germline values: CDR1 MNHEY, CDR2 SMNVEV (reference sequence).